The 26 T cell receptor beta chains in this list originate from one sample, sequenced in a study of PD-1 blockade in classical Hodgkin lymphoma. Relapses following autologous stem cell transplantation were seen in all patients, with brentuximab vedotin exposure varying. The authors purified CD4+ T cells from thawed PBMCs by magnetic negative selection. Method: immunoSEQ multiplex PCR; TCRdb's copy keeps in-frame clones and lacks some. This sample has 30,000 to 40,000 clones, with 90% found just once. The sequencing used CD4+ T cells from blood, collected at baseline. All receptors derive from a human donor with classical Hodgkin lymphoma.

DNA for the CDR3: TGTGCCTGGAGTGACGTGGGGGGGGCGACTAGCGGGTTATCCTACAATGAGCAGTTCTTC. It codes for CAWSDVGGATSGLSYNEQFF. The chain is built from TRBV30 and TRBJ2-1; 10 bases map to TRBD2. With 1 base clipped from V and 1 base from J, the junction kept 16 bases outside the gene matches. This CDR3 region has 20 residues. The germline V gene has CDR1 GTSNPN and CDR2 SVGIG (reference sequence).

The V gene is TRBV30, the J gene TRBJ2-1; D might be TRBD1 (6 bases). V shed 4 bases and J shed 5 bases, with 9 bases lying between them. The germline gives CDR1 GTSNPN, CDR2 SVGIG (reference sequence). There are 12 residues in the CDR3. The DNA for the CDR3 is TGTGCCTGGACTAGACAGGACAATGAGCAGTTCTTC. Translated, it gives CAWTRQDNEQFF.

The chain is built from TRBV19 and TRBJ2-2, with TRBD1 identical over 8 bases. Germline assignment: CDR1 LNHDA and CDR2 SQIVND (reference sequence). V lost 5 bases to trimming and J lost 6 bases; unmatched junction nucleotides: 2. This CDR3 is built from 13 residues. The CDR3 nucleotides read TGTGCCAGTAGTCGGACAGGGTCCGGGGAGCTGTTTTTT. Its protein product is CASSRTGSGELFF.

The chain combines TRBV27 with TRBJ2-7, with a possible D match to TRBD2 (5 bases). Trimming pared 3 bases from V and 7 bases from J, leaving 10 bases between. Germline values: CDR1 MNHEY, CDR2 SMNVEV (reference sequence). The CDR3 contains 12 residues. The CDR3 DNA follows: TGTGCCAGCAGTTTCCCGCGAGGGGAGCAGTACTTC. This translates into CASSFPRGEQYF.

The chain combines TRBV28 with TRBJ2-7; D is unresolved. Trimming left V 2 bases short and J 3 bases short, with 5 bases between. The CDR3 contains 12 residues. From germline, CDR1 is MDHEN and CDR2 SYDVKM. DNA of the CDR3: TGTGCCAGCAGTTTAGGAAACTACGAGCAGTACTTC. Its protein product is CASSLGNYEQYF.

The chain has TRBV29-1 and TRBJ1-1; D ambiguous. In germline, CDR1 is SQVTM, CDR2 ANQGSEA. This CDR3 comprises 11 residues. The V gene lost 4 bases and the J gene lost 1 base, with 4 bases spanning the gap. The CDR3 spells CSVVKNTEAFF. The CDR3 DNA follows: TGCAGCGTTGTAAAGAACACTGAAGCTTTCTTT.

The V call is TRBV28, the J call TRBJ2-5; 9 nucleotides agree with TRBD1. Germline-derived CDR1 and CDR2 are MDHEN and SYDVKM. V lost 5 bases to trimming and J lost 5 bases; unmatched junction nucleotides: 9. This CDR3 has 15 residues. The CDR3 reads CASSRSGTGSETQYF. CDR3 DNA sequence: TGTGCCAGCAGTCGTTCCGGGACAGGGAGCGAGACCCAGTACTTC.

The chain links TRBV28 to TRBJ1-2, with 9 bases matching TRBD1. V shed 5 bases, J shed 4 bases, and the junction held 11 bases outside the gene matches. CDR1 is MDHEN and CDR2 is SYDVKM in the germline V gene. The CDR3 has 16 residues. This chain's CDR3 is CASSPLTGGLLYGYTF. Written as DNA, the CDR3 is TGTGCCAGCAGTCCCCTGACAGGGGGGCTGCTCTATGGCTACACCTTC.

The chain combines TRBV5-4 with TRBJ1-2; 9 positions match TRBD1. V was pared by 5 bases and J by 4 bases, with 6 bases of the junction left unmatched. The CDR3 is 14 amino acids. CDR1 and CDR2 from the germline V gene are SGHNT and YYREEE (reference sequence). CDR3 in DNA: TGTGCCAGCAGACGGGACAGGGAAAGCTATGGCTACACCTTC. The encoded protein is CASRRDRESYGYTF.

The V and J genes are TRBV6-5 and TRBJ1-2; D is perhaps TRBD1 (5 bases). The CDR3 totals 15 residues. V was clipped by 2 bases and J by 4 bases, with 14 bases between them. CDR1 MNHEY and CDR2 SVGAGI come from the germline V gene. The CDR3 reads CASSYNSVRGYGYTF. CDR3 in DNA: TGTGCCAGCAGTTACAATAGTGTTAGGGGCTATGGCTACACCTTC.

J is TRBJ2-6 and V is TRBV2; D not certain. The CDR3 has 14 residues. V lost 4 bases, J lost 1 base, and 5 bases lay in between. CDR1 and CDR2 (germline): SNHLY, FYNNEI. This chain's CDR3 is CASSGGSGANVLTF. The CDR3 DNA reads as TGTGCCAGCAGTGGTGGGTCTGGGGCCAACGTCCTGACTTTC.

The chain has TRBV5-5 and TRBJ1-5, with D unresolved. The germline gives CDR1 SGHKS, CDR2 YYEKEE (reference sequence). V lost 3 bases and J 0 bases, leaving 7 bases between the germline ends. The CDR3 totals 14 residues. The CDR3 DNA sequence: TGTGCCAGCAGCTCCACATATAGCAATCAGCCCCAGCATTTT. Translation gives CASSSTYSNQPQHF.

The rearrangement links TRBV14 to TRBJ1-1; no reliable D call. Germline V gives CDR1 SGHDN, CDR2 FVKESK. With 2 bases removed from V and 1 base from J, the gap between germline ends came to 11 bases. The CDR3 extends over 15 amino acids. The CDR3 sequence: CASSQHGVENTEAFF. CDR3 DNA sequence: TGTGCCAGCAGCCAACACGGGGTCGAGAACACTGAAGCTTTCTTT. Drawing the rest from reference TRBV14 and TRBJ1-1, the complete variable domain is EAGVTQFPSHSVIEKGQTVTLRCDPISGHDNLYWYRRVMGKEIKFLLHFVKESKQDESGMPNNRFLAERTGGTYSTLKVQPAELEDSGVYFCASSQHGVENTEAFFGQGTRLTVV.

The rearrangement uses TRBV18 and TRBJ1-2; D not resolved. The V gene's germline CDR1 is KGHSH and CDR2 LQKENI. CDR3 size: 16 residues. V was shortened by 4 bases and J by 3 bases, with 18 bases between the two germline ends. The DNA of the CDR3 is TGTGCCAGCTCACAAATCCCGTCCACCGCATACTATGGCTACACCTTC. As protein: CASSQIPSTAYYGYTF.

The rearrangement joins TRBV5-1 to TRBJ2-5; TRBD2 aligns across 7 bases. V lost 2 bases to trimming and J lost 4 bases; unmatched junction nucleotides: 8. Germline lookup yields CDR1 SGHRS and CDR2 YFSETQ. The length of the CDR3 is 15 residues. CDR3 sequence reads: CASSFEAGLVETQYF. The CDR3 DNA sequence: TGCGCCAGCAGCTTCGAAGCGGGATTGGTAGAGACCCAGTACTTC. The full variable domain, rest sourced from reference TRBV5-1 and TRBJ2-5, is KAGVTQTPRYLIKTRGQQVTLSCSPISGHRSVSWYQQTPGQGLQFLFEYFSETQRNKGNFPGRFSGRQFSNSRSEMNVSTLELGDSALYLCASSFEAGLVETQYFGPGTRLLVL.

This chain joins TRBV19 and TRBJ2-3; TRBD1 or TRBD2 may be the D gene (6 bases each). The CDR3 consists of 15 residues. Germline-derived CDR1 and CDR2 are LNHDA and SQIVND (reference sequence). The ends were cut back, 4 bases at V and 2 bases at J, with 13 bases in the middle. The CDR3 DNA reads TGTGCCAGTAGTAGAGAGGGGGGAAACACAGATACGCAGTATTTT. It yields the protein CASSREGGNTDTQYF.

This chain joins TRBV5-1 and TRBJ2-7; 7 bases map to TRBD2. Per germline, CDR1 SGHRS and CDR2 YFSETQ. CDR3 length: 18 residues. V lost 4 bases and J lost 2; bases outside the gene matches: 18. The CDR3 nucleotides read TGCGCCAGCAGCGCCGGGCTTAGCGGGTCTCCCCCGACCTACGAGCAGTACTTC. Translation gives CASSAGLSGSPPTYEQYF. Full variable domain (rest looked up from reference TRBV5-1 and TRBJ2-7): KAGVTQTPRYLIKTRGQQVTLSCSPISGHRSVSWYQQTPGQGLQFLFEYFSETQRNKGNFPGRFSGRQFSNSRSEMNVSTLELGDSALYLCASSAGLSGSPPTYEQYFGPGTRLTVT.

CDR3 sequence: CASSYSTVGARETQYF. CDR3 sequence (DNA): TGTGCCAGCAGTTACTCGACCGTGGGAGCTCGAGAGACCCAGTACTTC. The V gene is TRBV6-5, the J gene TRBJ2-5; tentative D call: TRBD2 (5 bases). This CDR3 spans 16 amino acids. The V end lost 0 bases, the J end lost 4 bases, and 15 bases lay between the germline ends. Per the germline V gene, CDR1 is MNHEY and CDR2 is SVGAGI.

This chain uses TRBV12-5 with TRBJ2-4; weak D call: TRBD2 (6 bases). Germline V lookup: CDR1 LGHNT, CDR2 FRNRAP. Trimming cost V 6 bases and J 1 base, with 13 bases left between them. There are 15 residues in the CDR3. The CDR3 loop reads CASGRGMVAKNIQYF. Here the CDR3 DNA reads TGTGCTAGTGGGCGGGGCATGGTGGCCAAAAACATTCAGTACTTC.

This clone was seen more than once but under ten times. The chain has TRBV2 and TRBJ2-2, with TRBD2 identical over 15 bases. Germline trimming cut 6 bases from V and 0 bases from J; bases unmatched to any gene: 2. Germline assignment: CDR1 SNHLY and CDR2 FYNNEI. The CDR3 consists of 17 residues. The CDR3 protein is CASRRTSGRANTGELFF. CDR3 sequence (DNA): TGTGCCAGCAGGAGGACTAGCGGGAGGGCGAACACCGGGGAGCTGTTTTTT.

This clone was found once. This chain uses TRBV19 with TRBJ1-5; tentative D call: TRBD1 (6 bases). V lost 6 bases and J lost 4, with 19 bases in between. The CDR3 has 16 residues. Germline CDR1 LNHDA, CDR2 SQIVND (reference sequence). CDR3 loop: CASRSHWTESNQPQHF. The DNA for the CDR3 is TGTGCCAGTAGAAGCCATTGGACAGAGTCAAATCAGCCCCAGCATTTT.

The rearrangement uses TRBV28 and TRBJ2-7; TRBD1 agrees at 9 bases. Germline CDR1 MDHEN, CDR2 SYDVKM. The ends lost 5 bases at V and 5 bases at J; junction bases unmatched: 16. The CDR3 has 17 amino acids. CDR3 sequence (DNA): TGTGCCAGCAGTCCTCTCCCGGGACAGGGCTATTTTGACGAGCAGTACTTC. This sequence encodes CASSPLPGQGYFDEQYF.

The table lists this clone with a count of one. The J gene is TRBJ2-7, the V gene TRBV19; 9 bases map to TRBD1. Germline V gene data show CDR1 as LNHDA and CDR2 as SQIVND (reference sequence). This CDR3 contains 16 residues. V gave up 3 bases and J gave up 5 bases; unmatched junction bases: 11. The CDR3 loop reads CASSMRRGDRAHEQYF. The CDR3 coding sequence is TGTGCCAGTAGTATGAGGAGGGGGGACAGGGCCCACGAGCAGTACTTC.

This chain connects TRBV7-8 to TRBJ2-7; tentatively, D is TRBD2 (6 bases). V was clipped by 4 bases and J by 4 bases, with 8 bases between them. The CDR3 is made up of 12 amino acids. Germline values: CDR1 SGHVS, CDR2 FQNEAQ. The CDR3 bases are TGTGCCAGCAGCTCTGGACTATACGAGCAGTACTTC. Translating it yields CASSSGLYEQYF.

This clone was detected only once. The chain recombines TRBV6-1 with TRBJ1-2; the match to TRBD1 covers 8 bases. The CDR3 length is 16 residues. From germline, CDR1 is MNHNS and CDR2 SASEGT. The ends lost 4 bases at V and 7 bases at J; junction bases unmatched: 14. The CDR3 here is CASSVIFPGGSGGYTF. The CDR3 DNA follows: TGTGCCAGCAGTGTAATCTTTCCAGGGGGCTCGGGTGGCTACACCTTC.

V is TRBV6-1 and J is TRBJ1-2; D is uncertain. The CDR3 is made up of 15 amino acids. Germline V gene sequence: CDR1 MNHNS, CDR2 SASEGT. Trimming pared 4 bases from V and 0 bases from J, leaving 12 bases between. CDR3 coding DNA: TGTGCCAGCAGTGGCTTACACAGCGCTAACTATGGCTACACCTTC. It codes for CASSGLHSANYGYTF.